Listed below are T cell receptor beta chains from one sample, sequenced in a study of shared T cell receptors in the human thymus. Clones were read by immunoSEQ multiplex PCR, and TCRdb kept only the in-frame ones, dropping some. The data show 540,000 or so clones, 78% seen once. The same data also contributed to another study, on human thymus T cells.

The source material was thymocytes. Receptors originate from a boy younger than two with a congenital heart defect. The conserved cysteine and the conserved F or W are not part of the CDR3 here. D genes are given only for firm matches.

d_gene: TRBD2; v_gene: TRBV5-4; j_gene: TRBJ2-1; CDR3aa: ASSAGTSGSRGYNEQF
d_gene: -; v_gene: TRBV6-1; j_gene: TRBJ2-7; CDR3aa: ASSVAGLEGYEQY
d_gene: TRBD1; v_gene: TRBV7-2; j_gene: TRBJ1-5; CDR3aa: ASSLRAPGTGTNQPQH
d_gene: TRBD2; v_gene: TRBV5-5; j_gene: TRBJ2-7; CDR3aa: ASSPGGYEQY
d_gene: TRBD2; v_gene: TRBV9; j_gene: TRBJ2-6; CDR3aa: ASSVEVREGSGANVLT
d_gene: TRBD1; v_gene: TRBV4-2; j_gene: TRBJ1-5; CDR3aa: ASSHTILDRGIQPQH
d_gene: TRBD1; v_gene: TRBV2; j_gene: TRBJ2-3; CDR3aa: ASTTLRDRVSDTQY
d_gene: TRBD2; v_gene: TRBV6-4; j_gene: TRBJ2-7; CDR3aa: ASRQRGYEQY
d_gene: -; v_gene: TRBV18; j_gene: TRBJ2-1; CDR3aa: ASSPQPGEQF
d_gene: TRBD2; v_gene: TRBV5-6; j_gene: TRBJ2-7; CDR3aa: ASSLEGRGRTYEQY
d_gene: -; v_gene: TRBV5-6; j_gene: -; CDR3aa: ASRGRDNYEQY
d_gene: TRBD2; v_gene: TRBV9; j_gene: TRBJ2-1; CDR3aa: ASSGRAGGPSNEQF
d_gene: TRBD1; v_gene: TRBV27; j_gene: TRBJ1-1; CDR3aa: ASSHLGQAVDTEAF
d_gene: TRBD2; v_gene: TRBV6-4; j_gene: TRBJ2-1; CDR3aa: ASAGVGYNEQF
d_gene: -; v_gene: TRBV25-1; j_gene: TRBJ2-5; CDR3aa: ASSEYLRREATQY
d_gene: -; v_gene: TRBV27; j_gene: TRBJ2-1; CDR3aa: ASTPRF
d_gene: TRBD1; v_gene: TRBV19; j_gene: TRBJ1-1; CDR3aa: ASSNHNFTGGSSTEAF
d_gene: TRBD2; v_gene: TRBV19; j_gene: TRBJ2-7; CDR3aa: ASSIGREGYEQY
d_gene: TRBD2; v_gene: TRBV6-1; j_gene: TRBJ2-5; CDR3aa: ASRGSGRAAPTQY
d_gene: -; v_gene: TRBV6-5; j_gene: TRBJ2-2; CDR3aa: ASSYREGVGTGELF
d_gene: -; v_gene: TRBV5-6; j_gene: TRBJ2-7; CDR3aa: ASSLGSRGEGRSYEQY
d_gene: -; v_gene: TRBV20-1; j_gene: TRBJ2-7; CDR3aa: SASLLYEQY
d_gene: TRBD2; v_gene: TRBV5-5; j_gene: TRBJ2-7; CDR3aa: ASSLGREGPNYEQY
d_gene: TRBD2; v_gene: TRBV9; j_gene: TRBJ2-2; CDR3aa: ASSVGLAATGELF
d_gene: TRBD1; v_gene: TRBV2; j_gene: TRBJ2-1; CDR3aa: ASSETNIQGQGPINEQF
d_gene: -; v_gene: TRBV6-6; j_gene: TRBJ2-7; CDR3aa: ASSYRGGQGPYEQY
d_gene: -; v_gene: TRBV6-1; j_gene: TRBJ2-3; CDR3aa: ASSVIRFDTQY
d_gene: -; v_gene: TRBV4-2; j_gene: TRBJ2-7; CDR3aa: ASSQDEDSSYEQY
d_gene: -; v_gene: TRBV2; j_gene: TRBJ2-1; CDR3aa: ASSWSVSYNEQF
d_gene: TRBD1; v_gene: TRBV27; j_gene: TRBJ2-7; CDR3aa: ASRDRGHYEQY
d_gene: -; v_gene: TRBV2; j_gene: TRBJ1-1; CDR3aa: ATLLRSIPMNTEAF
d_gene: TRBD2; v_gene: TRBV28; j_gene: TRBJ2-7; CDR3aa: ASSLGASGTIYEQY
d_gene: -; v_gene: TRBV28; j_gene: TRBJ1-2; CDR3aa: ASSPPGGYT
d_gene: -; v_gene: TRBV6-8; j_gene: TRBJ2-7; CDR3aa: ASSAKGDPYEQY
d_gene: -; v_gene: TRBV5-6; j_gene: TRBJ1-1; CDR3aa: ASSGGENTEAF
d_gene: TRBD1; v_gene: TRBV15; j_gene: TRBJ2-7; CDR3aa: ATSRGTGYPYEQY
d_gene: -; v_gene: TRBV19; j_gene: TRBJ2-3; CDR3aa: ASSRETPKADTQY